The 27 T cell receptor beta chains below were found in one sample sequenced in a study of shared clonotypes between healthy human individuals. Selected positively for CCR7 and CD45RO-negative, naive CD8 cells excluded terminally differentiated effector memory CD45RA+ cells. TCRdb's table, derived via immunoSEQ multiplex PCR, lists solely in-frame clones and lacks some. The repertoire holds about 2.2 million clones, with just over 90% as singletons. The specimen sequenced was naive CD8+ T cells from PBMCs. Receptors originate from a man between 18 and 35 years old in good health. Some clones in this sample may be carry-over from other donors' samples.

CDR3 nucleotides: TGTGCCAGCAGTTTATCTTTCGGGGGGACCCCCCCAGATACGCAGTATTTT. It is translated as CASSLSFGGTPPDTQYF. The V call is TRBV27, the J call TRBJ2-3, with 7 bases lining up with TRBD2. The trim removed 0 bases at V and 4 bases at J, leaving 10 bases unmatched. This CDR3 has 17 amino acids. Germline V gene data show CDR1 as MNHEY and CDR2 as SMNVEV (reference sequence).

The chain employs TRBV7-9 and TRBJ2-1, with 7 bases matching TRBD2. The CDR3 runs to 16 residues. The V segment lost 5 bases and the J segment 0 bases; nucleotides outside the gene matches: 7. The germline gives CDR1 SEHNR, CDR2 FQNEAQ (reference sequence). The CDR3 loop is CASSPAASGSYNEQFF. The CDR3 DNA sequence: TGTGCCAGCAGCCCTGCCGCTAGCGGCTCCTACAATGAGCAGTTCTTC.

The chain carries TRBV9 and TRBJ1-2, with 7 bases lining up with TRBD1. The V segment lost 4 bases and the J segment 6 bases; nucleotides outside the gene matches: 12. Germline V gene lookup returns CDR1 SGDLS and CDR2 YYNGEE. The CDR3 runs 15 residues. The CDR3 region has the DNA TGTGCCAGCAGCTTATGGGACAGCGGGTTGAATGGCTACACCTTC. It encodes CASSLWDSGLNGYTF.

The chain combines TRBV5-1 with TRBJ2-6, with D perhaps given as TRBD1 or TRBD2 (5 bases each). CDR1 and CDR2 (germline): SGHRS, YFSETQ. The CDR3 has 16 residues. Trimming stripped 6 bases from V and 3 bases from J, with 16 bases between. CDR3 in amino acids: CASTSFEGLGANVLTF. CDR3 DNA: TGCGCCAGCACCTCTTTCGAGGGGCTTGGGGCCAACGTCCTGACTTTC.

J is TRBJ2-7 and V is TRBV27; weak D call: TRBD1 (5 bases). CDR3 length equals 15 residues. Trimming took off 2 bases at V and 4 bases at J, with 15 bases between the two ends. CDR1 and CDR2 (germline): MNHEY, SMNVEV (reference sequence). The CDR3 loop reads CASSLRGLILYEQYF. Written as DNA, the CDR3 is TGTGCCAGCAGTTTAAGGGGTTTGATATTATACGAGCAGTACTTC.

This clone has a single count. This sequence joins TRBV5-6 and TRBJ2-1, with 8 nucleotides matching TRBD2. The CDR3 has 16 residues. Trimming cost V 4 bases and J 8 bases; bases outside gene matches: 14. The germline V gene has CDR1 SGHDT and CDR2 YYEEEE. The CDR3 loop reads CASSALFQREYDEQFF. The CDR3 nucleotides read TGTGCCAGCAGCGCCCTCTTTCAGCGGGAGTACGATGAGCAGTTCTTC.

V is TRBV7-6 and J is TRBJ2-7, with 14 bases lining up with TRBD2. The V gene's germline CDR1 is SGHVS and CDR2 FNYEAQ. The junction had 11 bases not matched to a gene; V was cut back by 3 bases and J by 4 bases. CDR3 size: 18 residues. CDR3 in amino acids: CASSFFLSGTSGSYEQYF. DNA for the CDR3: TGTGCCAGCAGCTTCTTCCTCTCCGGGACTAGCGGGAGTTACGAGCAGTACTTC.

Comments on this clone: Different DNA sequences within this sample yield the same CDR3. V is TRBV7-2 and J is TRBJ2-5; D is unclear. This CDR3 has 12 amino acids. V lost 5 bases and J lost 5, with 9 bases in between. Germline V gene sequence: CDR1 SGHTA, CDR2 FQGNSA. CDR3 protein: CASSPRSETQYF. CDR3 sequence (DNA): TGTGCCAGCAGCCCTAGGAGCGAGACCCAGTACTTC.

In DNA form, the CDR3 reads TGTGCCAGCAGTGAAGCTCCGAATCGCTACGAGCAGTACTTC. Amino acids: CASSEAPNRYEQYF. This chain joins TRBV2 and TRBJ2-7; D is ambiguous. Looked up from germline, CDR1 is SNHLY and CDR2 is FYNNEI. V lost 0 bases and J lost 3, with 9 bases in between. CDR3 length: 14 residues.

V gene TRBV19 combines with J gene TRBJ2-7; TRBD1 might be the D (7 bases). The CDR3 runs 17 residues. Germline CDR1 and CDR2: LNHDA and SQIVND (reference sequence). V was pared by 6 bases and J by 2 bases, with 23 bases between. The CDR3 nucleotides read TGTGCCAGTAGCAGCCTGTCCGGTCAGGGGGGCCCCTACGAGCAGTACTTC. This sequence encodes CASSSLSGQGGPYEQYF.

The CDR3 sequence is CASSLAPGTGWDEQFF. DNA for the CDR3: TGTGCCAGCAGTTTAGCCCCGGGGACAGGATGGGATGAGCAGTTCTTC. This sequence joins TRBV27 and TRBJ2-1, with 8 bases identical to TRBD1. The CDR3 loop spans 16 amino acids. Germline V gene sequence: CDR1 MNHEY, CDR2 SMNVEV (reference sequence). V lost 2 bases, J lost 8 bases, and 11 bases stayed unmatched.

The chain employs TRBV10-2 and TRBJ1-2; TRBD1 matches at 8 bases. Germline CDR1 WSHSY, CDR2 SAAADI. The CDR3 runs to 15 residues. The junction had 6 bases not matched to a gene; V was cut back by 4 bases and J by 2 bases. CDR3 nucleotides: TGCGCCAGCAGTGGGGGGACAGGCGCGAACTATGGCTACACCTTC. It specifies CASSGGTGANYGYTF.

The chain couples TRBV14 to TRBJ2-3; D is unclear. The germline CDR1 and CDR2 sequences are SGHDN and FVKESK. Between the trimmed V and J ends, which lost 3 bases and 3 bases, there was a span of 10 bases. The CDR3 extends over 14 amino acids. The CDR3, as DNA: TGTGCCAGCAGCCAGCTGGACCCGACAGATACGCAGTATTTT. This encodes CASSQLDPTDTQYF.

This chain links TRBV27 with TRBJ2-1; the match to TRBD2 covers 7 bases. With V trimmed by 6 bases and J by 4 bases, 9 bases remained unmatched. The CDR3 totals 15 residues. The germline V gene has CDR1 MNHEY and CDR2 SMNVEV (reference sequence). CDR3 DNA sequence: TGTGCCAGCAGCCAGACTAGCCCGACATACAATGAGCAGTTCTTC. Translating it yields CASSQTSPTYNEQFF.

On this clone itself: Other DNA sequences in this sample translate to the same CDR3. The chain combines TRBV9 with TRBJ2-7; D is unclear. The CDR3 is made up of 14 amino acids. V was trimmed by 4 bases and J by 1 base, leaving 12 bases between them. CDR1 is SGDLS, CDR2 YYNGEE, per germline. DNA for the CDR3: TGTGCCAGCAGCCCTCGGACGGTGTCCTACGAGCAGTACTTC. Its protein is CASSPRTVSYEQYF.

The chain recombines TRBV27 with TRBJ2-7; D unresolved. V lost 2 bases, J lost 2 bases, and 10 bases lay in between. The CDR3 is made up of 14 amino acids. Germline V gene lookup returns CDR1 MNHEY and CDR2 SMNVEV (reference sequence). CDR3 nucleotides: TGTGCCAGCAGTTTAGTCGGACCCACCTACGAGCAGTACTTC. This encodes CASSLVGPTYEQYF.

This chain joins TRBV27 and TRBJ1-5; D uncertain. CDR3 length: 15 amino acids. Germline-derived CDR1 and CDR2 are MNHEY and SMNVEV (reference sequence). The V end was cut by 5 bases, the J end by 4 bases, with 15 bases between. The CDR3 nucleotides read TGTGCCAGCAGTCCGAGGGCCGGTCTAAATCAGCCCCAGCATTTT. Translation: CASSPRAGLNQPQHF.

This chain joins TRBV4-1 and TRBJ1-4; D gene uncertain. The CDR3 contains 15 residues. Per germline, CDR1 MGHRA and CDR2 YSYEKL. Trimming removed 4 bases at V and 0 bases at J, with 9 bases between. The CDR3 region is CASSPRDATNEKLFF. The CDR3 DNA reads TGCGCCAGCAGCCCTAGAGATGCAACTAATGAAAAACTGTTTTTT.

The CDR3 region is CASSQEGLQGAMDTEAFF. The CDR3 nucleotides read TGCGCCAGCAGCCAAGAAGGATTGCAGGGGGCGATGGACACTGAAGCTTTCTTT. V is TRBV4-1 and J is TRBJ1-1, with 8 bases matching TRBD1. In germline, CDR1 is MGHRA, CDR2 YSYEKL. This CDR3 contains 18 residues. The J segment lost 3 bases and the V segment lost 0 bases, leaving 12 bases of the junction unmatched.

The chain combines TRBV27 with TRBJ1-2; D is unclear. This CDR3 region has 13 residues. Germline-derived CDR1 and CDR2 are MNHEY and SMNVEV (reference sequence). Trimming took 8 bases from V and 1 from J, leaving 11 bases between them. This CDR3 reads CASGRLLNYGYTF. CDR3 coding DNA: TGTGCCAGCGGACGGCTGCTTAACTATGGCTACACCTTC.

This clone is a singleton in its sample. The chain recombines TRBV27 with TRBJ1-5; 10 bases line up with TRBD1. This CDR3 has 17 amino acids. V lost 4 bases to trimming and J lost 0 bases; unmatched junction nucleotides: 6. Germline V gene sequence: CDR1 MNHEY, CDR2 SMNVEV (reference sequence). The CDR3 loop reads CASSSTRTGGSNQPQHF. CDR3 sequence (DNA): TGTGCCAGCAGTTCTACTCGGACAGGGGGTAGCAATCAGCCCCAGCATTTT.

The CDR3 region has the DNA TGTGCCAGCAGCGACGGGACTAGCGGGAGCTACGAGCAGTACTTC. Translated, it gives CASSDGTSGSYEQYF. The rearrangement uses TRBV2 and TRBJ2-7; 14 bases agree with TRBD2. V lost 6 bases, J lost 3 bases, and 4 bases stayed unmatched. The CDR3 is 15 amino acids. Germline CDR1 SNHLY, CDR2 FYNNEI.

The chain couples TRBV6-1 to TRBJ2-1, with D unclear. This CDR3 is built from 14 residues. Germline V gene sequence: CDR1 MNHNS, CDR2 SASEGT. V was trimmed by 1 base and J by 4 bases, leaving 8 bases between them. This CDR3 reads CASSEGTSYNEQFF. CDR3 nucleotides: TGTGCCAGCAGTGAAGGGACGTCATACAATGAGCAGTTCTTC.

The chain couples TRBV13 to TRBJ2-3; TRBD2 aligns across 7 bases. The CDR3 has 15 residues. V gave up 5 bases and J gave up 1 base; unmatched junction bases: 6. The germline V gene encodes CDR1 PRHDT and CDR2 FYEKMQ (reference sequence). The CDR3 loop is CASSNVGGGTDTQYF. The DNA of the CDR3 is TGTGCCAGCAGCAACGTGGGAGGGGGCACAGATACGCAGTATTTT.

A note on this clone: Other DNA sequences of this sample code for an identical CDR3. This chain connects TRBV27 to TRBJ2-1; no clear D gene. CDR1 MNHEY and CDR2 SMNVEV come from the germline V gene (reference sequence). The CDR3 is 11 residues long. V lost 6 bases, J lost 4 bases, and 4 bases lay in between. The CDR3 sequence: CASRSYNEQFF. CDR3 DNA: TGTGCCAGCAGATCTTACAATGAGCAGTTCTTC.

The V gene is TRBV9, the J gene TRBJ1-1; D might be TRBD1 (6 bases). Germline V CDR1 and CDR2: SGDLS, YYNGEE. The V end lost 3 bases, the J end lost 8 bases, and 14 bases lay between the germline ends. The CDR3 has 13 residues. The CDR3: CASSAGRGLEAFF. The DNA of the CDR3 is TGTGCCAGCAGCGCGGGCAGGGGCTTGGAAGCTTTCTTT.

The chain has TRBV9 and TRBJ1-2; 8 bases align to TRBD1. Per germline, CDR1 SGDLS and CDR2 YYNGEE. Trimming cost V 0 bases and J 0 bases; bases outside gene matches: 1. The CDR3 loop spans 15 amino acids. As DNA, the CDR3 is TGTGCCAGCAGCGTAGAGGACAGGGCTAACTATGGCTACACCTTC. Amino acids: CASSVEDRANYGYTF.